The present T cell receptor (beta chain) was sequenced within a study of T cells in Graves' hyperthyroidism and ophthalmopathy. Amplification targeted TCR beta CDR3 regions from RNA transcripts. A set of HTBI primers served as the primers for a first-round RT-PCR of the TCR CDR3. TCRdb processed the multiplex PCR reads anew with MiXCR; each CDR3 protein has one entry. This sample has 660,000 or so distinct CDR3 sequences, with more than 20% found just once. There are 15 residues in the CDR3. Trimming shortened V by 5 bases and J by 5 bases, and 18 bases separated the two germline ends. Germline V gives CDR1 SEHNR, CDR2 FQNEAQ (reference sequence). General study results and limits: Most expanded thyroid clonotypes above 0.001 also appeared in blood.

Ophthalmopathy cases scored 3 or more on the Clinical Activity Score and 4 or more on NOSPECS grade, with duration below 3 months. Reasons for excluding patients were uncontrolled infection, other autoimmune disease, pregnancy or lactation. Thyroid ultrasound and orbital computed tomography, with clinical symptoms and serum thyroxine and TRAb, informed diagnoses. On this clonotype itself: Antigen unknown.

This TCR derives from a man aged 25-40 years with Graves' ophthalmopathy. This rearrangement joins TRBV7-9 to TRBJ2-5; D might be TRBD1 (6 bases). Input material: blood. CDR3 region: CASSNYGGGQETQYF. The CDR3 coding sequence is TGTGCCAGCAGCAACTATGGGGGCGGTCAGGAGACCCAGTACTTC.